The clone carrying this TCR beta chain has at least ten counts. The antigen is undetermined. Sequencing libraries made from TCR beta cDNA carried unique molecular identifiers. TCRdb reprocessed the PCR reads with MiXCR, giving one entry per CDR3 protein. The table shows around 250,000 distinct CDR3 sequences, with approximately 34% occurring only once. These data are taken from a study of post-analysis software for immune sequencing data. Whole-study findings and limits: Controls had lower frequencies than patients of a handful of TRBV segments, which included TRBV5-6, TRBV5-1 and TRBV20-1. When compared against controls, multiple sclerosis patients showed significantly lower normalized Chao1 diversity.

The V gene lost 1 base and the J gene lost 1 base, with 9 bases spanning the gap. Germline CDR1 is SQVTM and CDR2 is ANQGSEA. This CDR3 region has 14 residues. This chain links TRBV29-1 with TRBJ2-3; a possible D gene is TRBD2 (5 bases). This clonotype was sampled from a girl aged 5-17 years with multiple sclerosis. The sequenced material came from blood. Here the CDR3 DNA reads TGCAGCGTTGAAGCACGGCGGGGCACAGATACGCAGTATTTT. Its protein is CSVEARRGTDTQYF.